Sequencing of this T cell receptor beta chain was carried out in a study of untreated major depressive disorder. Study outcomes and limitations: Depressed patients' CD4+ T cells carried increased TRBV05-01 (Vbeta 5.1) usage versus control CD4+ T cells. Each subject's top five TRBV05-01 clones were all private.

The CDR3 consists of 13 residues. Germline V lookup: CDR1 SGHDT, CDR2 YYEEEE. Deletions cut 6 bases from V and 7 bases from J, with 17 bases between. Clones were read by immunoSEQ multiplex PCR, and TCRdb kept only the in-frame ones, dropping some. This sample has approximately 21,000 clones, with under 90% found just once. Notes on this clone: The antigen is unknown.

Controls scored 5 or less on a depressive symptom inventory and never had mood disorders. The rearrangement uses TRBV5-6 and TRBJ2-7, with D uncertain. The sequencing input was CD4+ T cells from PBMCs. This TCR derives from a woman between 35 and 50 years old in good health. The CDR3 DNA reads as TGTGCCAGCACCCGCCTGGGAATTCGAGAGCAGTACGTC. As protein: CASTRLGIREQYV.